This T cell receptor (beta chain) was profiled in a study of blood T cell repertoires in COVID-19 (dated by TCRdb to 2019 to 2021). For context, the study as a whole: Collaborator samples came from the United States, Italy and Spain and covered acute and convalescent phases of COVID-19. HLA class I and class II types, where available, came from metadata supplied by the sample provider rather than from assay-based typing. A de-identified subject ID, COVID-19 status, age in years and sex were almost always included in the sample metadata. The samples were drawn from the first 160 participants of the ongoing ImmuneRACE study and from more than 1,000 subjects provided by 6 global collaborators. Subjects who had been exposed to COVID-19, were actively infected with it, or had recovered from it provided the deeply sampled blood TCRbeta repertoires that made up the dataset. The material from the prospective study consisted of cDNA or gDNA derived from T cells, B-cell-depleted T cells, or PBMCs. The repertoires were released in a freely available public database meant as a resource for research on the immune response to SARS-CoV-2.

Points the paper makes about the study in general: The quantity of clinical and demographic metadata differed by source and by participant and was supplied without curation.

TCRbeta CDR3 regions were amplified from genomic DNA using the immunoSEQ Assay, a bias-controlled multiplex PCR. Regarding the original processing steps: The number of nucleated cells in each sample was estimated by amplification of reference gene primers within the assay. To quantify the absolute abundance of each unique TCRbeta CDR3 rearrangement, sequence reads were collapsed and filtered. Productive Simpson clonality was computed per sample as the square root of Simpson's diversity index over productive rearrangements. TCRdb limited this immuneACCESS table to in-frame rearrangements with V and J called. A share of clones is missing; checked studies link under half to unresolved V genes, and the rest is unexplained. V and J calls and clone size are given by that table; D and trimming were obtained from the DNA. This sample is represented by about 170,000 clones; around four fifths of them were singletons. The top ten constitute roughly 8.1% of the sample.

Trimmed from V: 4 bases; trimmed from J: 8 bases; junction bases lacking a gene match: 7. Including the terminal cysteine and phenylalanine, the CDR3 comprises 14 residues. The only DNA kept is the CDR3, 42 bases in frame from the first base. From a lookup of the germline V gene, CDR1 and CDR2 are SGHRS and YFSETQ. About this clone itself: There is no known antigen for this receptor. No much larger clone is present one base from it, and per-base qualities are unavailable.

One collaborating source in Seattle enrolled patients while the patients were actively infected and followed the patients over time throughout the course of disease. Collaborating institutions collected whole blood in K2EDTA tubes following their own protocols. For TCRbeta analysis, collaborator samples were shipped as frozen whole blood, as isolated PBMCs, or as DNA extracted from either sample type. Recombination joined TRBV5-1 with TRBJ1-4, with TRBD1 matching 8 junction bases. Input material: peripheral blood. This TCR was sampled from an elderly woman with COVID-19, enrolled during active disease. DNA sequence: TGCGCCAGCAGCATCGGACAGGGCGAGGAAAAACTGTTTTTT. Its translation is CASSIGQGEEKLFF.